A single sample is the source of the 18 T cell receptor beta chains below, sequenced in a study of early T cells in non-severe SARS-CoV-2 infection. TCRdb re-derived calls from the 5' RACE reads in MiXCR, one entry per CDR3 protein. Among more than 50,000 distinct CDR3 sequences listed, about 15% were seen once. The material was whole blood, obtained at baseline. These receptors originate from an adult who was a healthcare worker with PCR-confirmed SARS-CoV-2 infection or an uninfected control (not recorded which).

This clonotype was picked up a small number of times. The rearrangement joins TRBV20-1 to TRBJ1-1; no clear D. This CDR3 contains 15 residues. Trimming shortened V by 0 bases and J by 0 bases, and 11 bases separated the two germline ends. CDR1 and CDR2 (germline): DFQATT, SNEGSKA (reference sequence). The CDR3 DNA follows: TGCAGTGCTAGAGATAATCACAGAGTGAACACTGAAGCTTTCTTT. This codes for CSARDNHRVNTEAFF.

The gene calls are TRBV3-1 and TRBJ2-3; TRBD2 might be the D (6 bases). Germline-derived CDR1 and CDR2 are LGHDT and YNNKEL (reference sequence). This CDR3 is built from 15 residues. The V gene lost 4 bases and the J gene lost 3 bases, with 14 bases spanning the gap. The CDR3 DNA reads as TGTGCCAGCAGCCCGCTGGGGGGAGTGACAGATACGCAGTATTTT. Protein product: CASSPLGGVTDTQYF.

This sequence joins TRBV3-1 and TRBJ2-5, with TRBD1 identical over 8 bases. Trimming removed 0 bases from V and 4 bases from J; junction bases left unmatched: 1. The germline CDR1 and CDR2 sequences are LGHDT and YNNKEL (reference sequence). The CDR3 loop spans 14 amino acids. CDR3 sequence: CASSQDRGRETQYF. Written as DNA, the CDR3 is TGTGCCAGCAGCCAAGACAGGGGGCGAGAGACCCAGTACTTC.

The rearrangement joins TRBV11-2 to TRBJ2-1, with 13 bases aligning to TRBD2. This CDR3 comprises 18 residues. Germline CDR1 reads SGHAT; CDR2 reads FQNNGV. Trimming at V came to 2 bases and at J to 6 bases, leaving 10 bases not matched to a gene. CDR3 region: CASSLPGLAGPLPNEQFF. DNA of the CDR3: TGTGCCAGCAGCTTACCGGGACTAGCGGGGCCCCTCCCCAATGAGCAGTTCTTC.

This clonotype has just a few counts. The V call is TRBV6-1, the J call TRBJ2-5, with D possibly called TRBD1 or TRBD2 (5 bases each). Trimming took off 4 bases at V and 3 bases at J, with 12 bases between the two ends. From germline, CDR1 is MNHNS and CDR2 SASEGT. The CDR3 is made up of 14 amino acids. The DNA for the CDR3 is TGTGCCAGCAGTGTCTCAGGGAGAAAAGAGACCCAGTACTTC. This codes for CASSVSGRKETQYF.

This clonotype has just a few counts. The V and J genes are TRBV9 and TRBJ2-7; 10 nucleotides agree with TRBD1. The CDR3 consists of 15 residues. Germline V gives CDR1 SGDLS, CDR2 YYNGEE. The ends lost 0 bases at V and 4 bases at J; junction bases unmatched: 4. The CDR3 loop is CASSVGGTGEYEQYF. The CDR3 coding sequence is TGTGCCAGCAGCGTAGGAGGGACAGGGGAGTACGAGCAGTACTTC.

J is TRBJ2-1 and V is TRBV7-9; TRBD1 matches at 12 bases. Per germline, CDR1 SEHNR and CDR2 FQNEAQ (reference sequence). V lost 6 bases and J lost 12; bases outside the gene matches: 9. This CDR3 is 14 amino acids long. The CDR3 coding sequence is TGTGCCAGCAGGCGGGACAGGGGGCCCCCGAGGCAGTTCTTC. Its translation is CASRRDRGPPRQFF.

This clonotype was seen only a few times. The chain carries TRBV10-3 and TRBJ2-7; D might be TRBD2 (5 bases). Germline V CDR1 and CDR2: ENHRY, SYGVKD. The V gene lost 5 bases and the J gene lost 4 bases, with 12 bases spanning the gap. The CDR3 totals 13 residues. The CDR3 DNA reads as TGTGCCATCAGTTTTAGCGCTGGTTACGAGCAGTACTTC. It translates to CAISFSAGYEQYF.

The J gene is TRBJ2-1, the V gene TRBV5-1; D is ambiguous. Germline V gives CDR1 SGHRS, CDR2 YFSETQ. The CDR3 contains 15 residues. V was clipped by 0 bases and J by 2 bases, with 9 bases between them. Here the CDR3 reads CASSLAPATYNEQFF. The CDR3 region has the DNA TGCGCCAGCAGCTTGGCCCCTGCGACCTACAATGAGCAGTTCTTC.

This clonotype turned up a few times. The V and J genes are TRBV5-1 and TRBJ2-1; TRBD2 agrees at 10 bases. J was trimmed by 1 base and V by 4 bases; bases with no gene match: 11. The CDR3 extends over 18 amino acids. CDR1 and CDR2 (germline): SGHRS, YFSETQ. CDR3 protein: CASSLEGLAGGSYNEQFF. CDR3 DNA: TGCGCCAGCAGCCTGGAAGGATTAGCGGGGGGTTCCTACAATGAGCAGTTCTTC.

This clonotype showed up many times. The chain uses TRBV20-1 and TRBJ1-1, with TRBD1 matching over 11 bases. The CDR3 runs to 14 residues. CDR1 and CDR2 (germline): DFQATT, SNEGSKA (reference sequence). V dropped 5 bases and J dropped 4; count of bases not matched to a gene: 6. The CDR3 sequence is CSARTGGAATEAFF. DNA for the CDR3: TGCAGTGCTCGGACAGGGGGCGCAGCCACTGAAGCTTTCTTT.

By proportion, this clonotype is medium-sized. This chain uses TRBV12-3 or TRBV12-4 with TRBJ2-3, with 7 bases lining up with TRBD1. The CDR3 has 14 residues. With 1 base clipped from V and 4 bases from J, the junction kept 2 bases outside the gene matches. CDR3 coding DNA: TGTGCCAGCAGTTTAGAGGGGGCCCCAGATACGCAGTATTTT. This translates into CASSLEGAPDTQYF.

The sample holds a few counts of this clonotype. The V and J genes are TRBV12-3 or TRBV12-4 and TRBJ1-6; no reliable D call. The CDR3 consists of 15 residues. Trimming took off 3 bases at V and 1 base at J, with 7 bases between the two ends. CDR3 nucleotides: TGTGCCAGCAGTTTCTCGGGGTCCTATAATTCACCCCTCCACTTT. Protein: CASSFSGSYNSPLHF.

This clonotype was counted many times. The V call is TRBV11-2, the J call TRBJ2-3, with 11 bases lining up with TRBD2. The V gene's germline CDR1 is SGHAT and CDR2 FQNNGV. The CDR3 contains 14 residues. The ends lost 5 bases at V and 5 bases at J; junction bases unmatched: 3. The CDR3 reads CASSPGLAGDTQYF. The CDR3 coding sequence is TGTGCCAGCAGCCCCGGACTAGCGGGAGATACGCAGTATTTT.

This clonotype appeared many times. The gene calls are TRBV19 and TRBJ1-2; D unresolved. Germline values: CDR1 LNHDA, CDR2 SQIVND (reference sequence). This CDR3 has 12 amino acids. Trimming took 3 bases from V and 10 from J, leaving 12 bases between them. This chain's CDR3 is CASSIVIGDYTF. CDR3 nucleotide sequence: TGTGCCAGTAGTATCGTCATCGGAGACTACACCTTC.

This clonotype was seen a few times. This chain joins TRBV7-8 and TRBJ1-1; 7 positions agree with TRBD1. After removal of 5 bases from V and 6 bases from J, the junction contained 9 bases not matched to a gene. The CDR3 covers 14 residues. The germline CDR1 and CDR2 sequences are SGHVS and FQNEAQ. DNA of the CDR3: TGTGCCAGCAGCCCGACAGGGAGAAACCCTGAAGCTTTCTTT. Translation: CASSPTGRNPEAFF.

This clonotype appeared a few times. CDR3 coding DNA: TGTGCCAGTGCAAAGGACACAGACTATGGCTACACCTTC. Its protein is CASAKDTDYGYTF. J is TRBJ1-2 and V is TRBV6-5, with D perhaps matching TRBD1 (5 bases). CDR1 is MNHEY, CDR2 SVGAGI, per germline. Trimming stripped 9 bases from V and 3 bases from J, with 14 bases between. This CDR3 has 13 residues.

The chain recombines TRBV4-2 with TRBJ2-1; TRBD1 matches at 12 bases. With 8 bases clipped from V and 10 bases from J, the junction kept 6 bases outside the gene matches. Germline-derived CDR1 and CDR2 are LGHNA and YNFKEQ. The CDR3 contains 13 residues. The CDR3 DNA is TGTGCCAGCGGGGGGACAGGGGGCAGGGAGCAGTTCTTC. Its translation: CASGGTGGREQFF.